These 22 T cell receptor beta chains were sequenced from one sample in a study of T cells in Graves' hyperthyroidism and ophthalmopathy (dated by TCRdb to between 2018 and 2020). The method behind the library was multiplex PCR. TCRdb records Illumina HiSeq 2000 as the sequencer. The TCR beta CDR3 regions were amplified from the RNA transcripts. The first round of RT-PCR for the TCR CDR3 was performed with the HTBI primer set and the Qiagen OneStep RT-PCR kit. In TCRdb, the public reads were trimmed at Q25 with fastp and aligned with MiXCR, with productive beta chains retained. Rows with a matching CDR3 protein are joined into one entry that keeps the most common DNA and genes. The sample table holds 400,000 to 500,000 distinct CDR3 sequences, of which approximately 15% were seen once. The ten most abundant clones make up less than 20% of the sample. The source material was blood. Receptors originate from a woman aged 18-30 years with Graves' hyperthyroidism.

The table lists this clonotype with a few counts. The chain employs TRBV14 and TRBJ1-2; weak D call: TRBD1 (6 bases). CDR1 SGHDN and CDR2 FVKESK come from the germline V gene. V was trimmed by 4 bases and J by 2 bases, leaving 14 bases between them. This CDR3 contains 15 residues. CDR3 loop: CASSPQGGGNYGYTF. The DNA of the CDR3 is TGTGCCAGCAGCCCCCAAGGGGGGGGCAACTATGGCTACACCTTC.

V gene TRBV5-4 combines with J gene TRBJ1-1, with 7 bases aligning to TRBD1. CDR1 and CDR2 (germline): SGHNT, YYREEE (reference sequence). After removal of 7 bases from V and 3 bases from J, the junction contained 12 bases not matched to a gene. The CDR3 is made up of 15 amino acids. CDR3 residues: CASGREGQQYTEAFF. DNA of the CDR3: TGTGCCAGCGGCCGTGAGGGACAGCAATACACTGAAGCTTTCTTT.

This clonotype was seen many times. The rearrangement uses TRBV20-1 and TRBJ2-1; weak D call: TRBD2 (7 bases). The germline V gene has CDR1 DFQATT and CDR2 SNEGSKA (reference sequence). With 7 bases removed from V and 6 bases from J, the gap between germline ends came to 13 bases. The CDR3 is made up of 12 amino acids. CDR3 DNA: TGCAGTGTTACTAGGGGGGGCAATGAGCAGTTCTTC. It is translated as CSVTRGGNEQFF.

This clonotype was observed at least ten times. The CDR3 loop is CASSLWGQSTDTQYF. The CDR3 DNA reads TGTGCCAGCAGCTTGTGGGGCCAATCCACAGATACGCAGTATTTT. The chain links TRBV7-3 to TRBJ2-3; TRBD1 is a possible D gene (5 bases). Germline loops: CDR1 SGHTA, CDR2 FQGTGA. The CDR3 is made up of 15 amino acids. V was cut by 3 bases and J by 2 bases, with 12 bases left in between.

This clonotype was seen repeatedly, ten times or more. V usage is TRBV20-1 and J usage is TRBJ1-2, with D possibly being TRBD1 (6 bases). With 7 bases removed from V and 1 base from J, the gap between germline ends came to 28 bases. Looked up from germline, CDR1 is DFQATT and CDR2 is SNEGSKA (reference sequence). The CDR3 is made up of 18 amino acids. The CDR3 region has the DNA TGCAGTGTTGACCCGGACGATGAAAGGGGAGGGGGTAACTATGGCTACACCTTC. This gives the protein CSVDPDDERGGGNYGYTF.

This clonotype was detected many times. This chain joins TRBV2 and TRBJ1-3; D is ambiguous. V was shortened by 9 bases and J by 4 bases, with 4 bases between the two germline ends. The CDR3 loop spans 10 amino acids. The germline gives CDR1 SNHLY, CDR2 FYNNEI. The CDR3 loop is CASNGNTIYF. Here the CDR3 DNA reads TGTGCCAGTAACGGAAACACCATATATTTT.

This clonotype was observed many times. The CDR3 is CSATSGGGTDTQYF. The DNA of the CDR3 is TGCAGTGCTACTAGCGGGGGAGGGACAGATACGCAGTATTTT. The chain links TRBV20-1 to TRBJ2-3; 10 bases fit TRBD2. The J segment lost 3 bases and the V segment lost 4 bases, leaving 4 bases of the junction unmatched. The CDR3 loop spans 14 amino acids. In germline, CDR1 is DFQATT, CDR2 SNEGSKA (reference sequence).

This clonotype was recorded at least ten times. The chain uses TRBV29-1 and TRBJ1-1; 7 positions agree with TRBD1. This CDR3 contains 12 residues. CDR1 is SQVTM and CDR2 is ANQGSEA in the germline V gene. The V and J ends lost 7 bases and 4 bases, in that order; junction bases with no gene match: 6. The CDR3 sequence: CSGQGIGTEAFF. CDR3 bases: TGCAGCGGACAGGGCATTGGCACTGAAGCTTTCTTT.

This chain connects TRBV4-1 to TRBJ1-1; D is unclear. Germline-derived CDR1 and CDR2 are MGHRA and YSYEKL. V lost 6 bases and J 0 bases, leaving 23 bases between the germline ends. The CDR3 covers 18 residues. The CDR3 DNA is TGCGCCAGCAGTCCCACCCAGGCGGCCGCGCTAATGAACACTGAAGCTTTCTTT. It encodes CASSPTQAAALMNTEAFF.

With respect to this clonotype: This clone may be a read error of a much larger clone one base away. CDR3: CASSQGQYQEAQYF. For the CDR3, the DNA is TGTGCCAGCAGCCAAGGCCAGTACCAAGAGGCCCAGTACTTC. This chain links TRBV12-3 or TRBV12-4 with TRBJ2-5, with D hard to call. The length of the CDR3 is 14 residues.

This clonotype was recorded many times. V gene TRBV5-1 combines with J gene TRBJ2-7; D is uncertain. CDR1 SGHRS and CDR2 YFSETQ come from the germline V gene. The germline V and J ends were trimmed by 1 base and 6 bases, with 14 bases remaining between them. The CDR3 has 14 residues. CDR3 DNA: TGCGCCAGCAGCTTGAAGATGACGTCTGGCGAGCAGTACTTC. As protein: CASSLKMTSGEQYF.

This clonotype was detected ten times or more. The chain links TRBV12-3 or TRBV12-4 to TRBJ1-1; D call uncertain. Trimming left V 3 bases short and J 4 bases short, with 0 bases between. This CDR3 comprises 10 residues. The CDR3: CASSFTEAFF. The CDR3 DNA reads as TGTGCCAGCAGTTTCACTGAAGCTTTCTTT.

The chain has TRBV2 and TRBJ2-1; D not resolved. Germline V gene data show CDR1 as SNHLY and CDR2 as FYNNEI. Trimming cost V 6 bases and J 10 bases, with 22 bases left between them. The CDR3 loop spans 15 amino acids. The CDR3 coding sequence is TGTGCCAGCAGCTTAGAGGAGAAAGGACGTGGGGAGCAGTTCTTC. Translating gives CASSLEEKGRGEQFF. The full variable domain, with the rest looked up from reference TRBV2 and TRBJ2-1, is EPEVTQTPSHQVTQMGQEVILRCVPISNHLYFYWYRQILGQKVEFLVSFYNNEISEKSEIFDDQFSVERPDGSNFTLKIRSTKLEDSAMYFCASSLEEKGRGEQFFGPGTRLTVL.

Concerning this clonotype itself: This could be a read error, since a much larger clone is one nucleotide away. The chain joins TRBV3-1 to TRBJ2-1; TRBD2 matches 12 bases. Germline CDR1 reads LGHDT; CDR2 reads YNNKEL (reference sequence). The J segment lost 7 bases and the V segment lost 6 bases, leaving 1 base of the junction unmatched. The CDR3 consists of 13 residues. As DNA, the CDR3 is TGTGCCAGCAGGACTAGCGGGAGAAATGAGCAGTTCTTC. It codes for CASRTSGRNEQFF.

J is TRBJ1-6 and V is TRBV11-2; D possibly corresponds to TRBD1 (6 bases). The CDR3 is 14 amino acids. Germline lookup yields CDR1 SGHAT and CDR2 FQNNGV. V gave up 3 bases and J gave up 13 bases, with 16 bases separating them. This CDR3 is CASSFATGTSPLHF. For the CDR3, the DNA is TGTGCCAGCAGCTTCGCTACAGGGACCTCGCCCCTCCACTTT.

The V call is TRBV19, the J call TRBJ2-2; 11 nucleotides align to TRBD2. This CDR3 region has 17 residues. Germline lookup yields CDR1 LNHDA and CDR2 SQIVND (reference sequence). V was clipped by 3 bases and J by 5 bases; unmatched bases: 8. CDR3 bases: TGTGCCAGTAGTATCCTTGGACTAGCGGGTGATACCGGGGAGCTGTTTTTT. Translated, it gives CASSILGLAGDTGELFF.

This clonotype was recorded a few times. The V call is TRBV20-1, the J call TRBJ2-2, with D possibly being TRBD2 (6 bases). Germline V gives CDR1 DFQATT, CDR2 SNEGSKA (reference sequence). The CDR3 has 14 amino acids. V shed 0 bases and J shed 4 bases, with 9 bases lying between them. CDR3 sequence: CSARDGSGTGELFF. The CDR3 nucleotides are TGCAGTGCTAGAGACGGGAGTGGCACCGGGGAGCTGTTTTTT.

The table lists this clonotype with a few counts. The chain links TRBV18 to TRBJ2-6; the match to TRBD2 covers 7 bases. The V and J ends lost 3 bases and 3 bases, in that order; junction bases with no gene match: 5. Germline V gene lookup returns CDR1 KGHSH and CDR2 LQKENI. This CDR3 region has 16 residues. CDR3 coding DNA: TGTGCCAGCTCACCCAGGGAGGGAAGTGGGGCCAACGTCCTGACTTTC. This sequence encodes CASSPREGSGANVLTF.

The chain has TRBV12-5 and TRBJ1-2, with unresolved D. The CDR3 sequence is 14 residues long. V dropped 3 bases and J dropped 5 bases, with 13 bases sitting between them. CDR1 is LGHNT, CDR2 FRNRAP, per germline. This CDR3 is CASGFEPRDYGYTF. In DNA form, the CDR3 reads TGTGCTAGTGGTTTTGAACCCCGAGATTATGGCTACACCTTC.

This clonotype was recorded at least ten times. The CDR3 region has the DNA TGTGCCATCAGAACTAGCGGGAGTGACTACGAGCAGTACTTC. Translation: CAIRTSGSDYEQYF. This chain connects TRBV10-3 to TRBJ2-7; TRBD2 aligns across 11 bases. V was pared by 6 bases and J by 3 bases, with 4 bases of the junction left unmatched. In germline, CDR1 is ENHRY, CDR2 SYGVKD. The CDR3 consists of 14 residues.

Many counts were recorded for this clonotype. V usage is TRBV6-9 and J usage is TRBJ2-1; 11 nucleotides match TRBD2. Germline V gives CDR1 MNHGY, CDR2 SVAAGI. The CDR3 extends over 17 amino acids. V gave up 0 bases and J gave up 4 bases; unmatched junction bases: 5. The CDR3 DNA reads TGTGCCAGCAGTTATTCATCGACTAGCGGGGCGTACAATGAGCAGTTCTTC. This translates into CASSYSSTSGAYNEQFF.

The rearrangement links TRBV15 to TRBJ1-3; D is undetermined. The germline V gene has CDR1 LNHNV and CDR2 YYDKDF (reference sequence). This CDR3 has 15 residues. Deletions cut 0 bases from V and 8 bases from J, with 14 bases between. The chain's CDR3 is CATSRDRGGWDTIYF. For the CDR3, the DNA is TGTGCCACCAGCAGAGATCGCGGAGGGTGGGACACCATATATTTT.